Presented here are 6 T cell receptor beta chains from one specimen sequenced in a study of neoadjuvant anti-PD-1 for oral cavity cancer. Time point here: after neoadjuvant nivolumab, at surgical resection. Repertoires were generated with immunoSEQ multiplex PCR, while TCRdb's copy carries only in-frame clones and drops some. This table holds 20,000 to 25,000 clones, around 43% found once. The material was tumor tissue, obtained after nivolumab (anti-PD-1) treatment. The origin of the receptors is a person aged 35-79 years with oral cavity squamous cell carcinoma.

The V call is TRBV5-6, the J call TRBJ1-5, with D tentatively TRBD1 (6 bases). This CDR3 contains 18 residues. Germline V CDR1 and CDR2: SGHDT, YYEEEE. Trimming cost V 5 bases and J 2 bases, with 23 bases left between them. CDR3 residues: CASSETGRGAIGNQPQHF. The CDR3 nucleotides are TGTGCCAGCAGTGAAACGGGCCGGGGGGCGATTGGCAATCAGCCCCAGCATTTT.

This chain uses TRBV18 with TRBJ2-7; 9 bases line up with TRBD1. Germline CDR1 is KGHSH and CDR2 is LQKENI. The CDR3 loop spans 13 amino acids. V gave up 6 bases and J gave up 5 bases; unmatched junction bases: 5. In DNA, the CDR3 is TGTGCCAGCTCCGGGACAGGGATCAACGAGCAGTACTTC. Translation: CASSGTGINEQYF.

This chain connects TRBV27 to TRBJ2-3, with 10 bases aligning to TRBD1. The V gene end was trimmed by 5 bases and the J gene end by 4 bases; junction bases not matched to a gene: 6. Germline-derived CDR1 and CDR2 are MNHEY and SMNVEV (reference sequence). The CDR3 is made up of 15 amino acids. The CDR3 sequence is CASSPRQGASDTQYF. The CDR3 coding sequence is TGTGCCAGCAGTCCCCGACAGGGGGCCTCAGATACGCAGTATTTT.

This clone was found once. J is TRBJ2-5 and V is TRBV7-6; 7 bases agree with TRBD1. The length of the CDR3 is 16 residues. CDR1 and CDR2 from the germline V gene are SGHVS and FNYEAQ. With 2 bases clipped from V and 2 bases from J, the junction kept 8 bases outside the gene matches. The CDR3 is CASSLIRPGQQETQYF. The CDR3 nucleotides read TGTGCCAGCAGCTTAATAAGGCCGGGACAGCAAGAGACCCAGTACTTC.

J is TRBJ1-2 and V is TRBV4-1; no clear D. Germline CDR1 MGHRA, CDR2 YSYEKL. V was cut by 6 bases and J by 2 bases, with 4 bases left in between. The CDR3 length is 11 residues. Written as DNA, the CDR3 is TGCGCCAGCAGTCAAAACTATGGCTACACCTTC. This sequence encodes CASSQNYGYTF.

The chain carries TRBV7-2 and TRBJ1-2; no reliable D call. Looked up from germline, CDR1 is SGHTA and CDR2 is FQGNSA. This CDR3 has 16 residues. Trimming cost V 1 base and J 5 bases, with 17 bases left between them. The CDR3 nucleotides read TGTGCCAGCAGCTTAGAGCCATGGGGTTCGGGATATGGCTACACCTTC. Translating it yields CASSLEPWGSGYGYTF.